Listed here are 21 T cell receptor beta chains from one sample, sequenced in a study of cytomegalovirus exposure and HLA in healthy donors. A multiplex PCR was run with 60 Vbeta primers and 13 Jbeta primers. Sequenced by immunoSEQ multiplex PCR; TCRdb stores in-frame clones only, minus some. The sample carries some 100,000 clones, approximately 70% recorded once. The sequenced sample was PBMCs. The receptors here all came from a woman aged 18-29 years in good health and CMV-seropositive.

The V and J genes are TRBV27 and TRBJ2-7; 11 bases are shared with TRBD2. Germline assignment: CDR1 MNHEY and CDR2 SMNVEV (reference sequence). V was clipped by 2 bases and J by 7 bases; unmatched bases: 4. The CDR3 length is 14 residues. The CDR3 sequence is CASSLTSGSGEQYF. The CDR3 nucleotides are TGTGCCAGCAGTTTAACTAGCGGGAGTGGGGAGCAGTACTTC.

J is TRBJ1-1 and V is TRBV11-2, with D perhaps matching TRBD1 (5 bases). Germline V gives CDR1 SGHAT, CDR2 FQNNGV. The V end lost 1 base, the J end lost 6 bases, and 9 bases lay between the germline ends. This CDR3 region has 13 residues. For the CDR3, the DNA is TGTGCCAGCAGCTTAGGGGCGGGGCCTGAAGCTTTCTTT. As protein: CASSLGAGPEAFF.

The chain links TRBV9 to TRBJ1-5; D may be TRBD1 (6 bases). The CDR3 has 13 amino acids. The V gene's germline CDR1 is SGDLS and CDR2 YYNGEE. The V end was cut by 3 bases, the J end by 8 bases, with 12 bases between. The CDR3, as DNA: TGTGCCAGCAGCGACGGGACATTCGAGCCCCAGCATTTT. Protein product: CASSDGTFEPQHF.

V usage is TRBV6-4 and J usage is TRBJ2-7; unclear D gene. The CDR3 spans 13 residues. Germline V lookup: CDR1 MRHNA, CDR2 SNTAGT. The V and J ends lost 4 bases and 3 bases respectively, with 10 bases between them. The CDR3, as DNA: TGTGCCAGCAGTGTATACCCTAACTACGAGCAGTACTTC. It translates to CASSVYPNYEQYF.

V and J are TRBV4-1 and TRBJ2-7; 8 positions agree with TRBD2. The CDR3 runs to 15 residues. Germline CDR1 MGHRA, CDR2 YSYEKL. The V gene end was trimmed by 2 bases and the J gene end by 2 bases; junction bases not matched to a gene: 5. The CDR3 DNA follows: TGCGCCAGCAGCCAAAGACTAGCGCGCCCCTACGAGCAGTACTTC. Protein: CASSQRLARPYEQYF.

This clone showed up just once. The rearrangement uses TRBV2 and TRBJ1-1; D may be TRBD1 (5 bases). CDR3 length equals 13 residues. In germline, CDR1 is SNHLY, CDR2 FYNNEI. The germline V and J ends were trimmed by 4 bases and 0 bases, with 6 bases remaining between them. CDR3 in amino acids: CASSGQMNTEAFF. CDR3 bases: TGTGCCAGCAGTGGACAGATGAACACTGAAGCTTTCTTT.

This clone came up once. The identical CDR3 is also encoded by other nucleotide sequences in the sample. This rearrangement joins TRBV27 to TRBJ2-1; 11 positions agree with TRBD1. V lost 5 bases and J lost 5; bases outside the gene matches: 5. The CDR3 is 15 residues long. Germline V CDR1 and CDR2: MNHEY, SMNVEV (reference sequence). The chain's CDR3 is CASSPGTGGHNEQFF. CDR3 DNA: TGTGCCAGCAGTCCCGGGACAGGGGGTCACAATGAGCAGTTCTTC.

The chain carries TRBV7-6 and TRBJ2-7, with a weak D call TRBD2 (5 bases). The germline V gene has CDR1 SGHVS and CDR2 FNYEAQ. Trimming left V 6 bases short and J 4 bases short, with 19 bases between. The CDR3 totals 15 residues. The DNA for the CDR3 is TGTGCCAGCAGTCGTAGCGACAAGACGATTTACGAGCAGTACTTC. This encodes CASSRSDKTIYEQYF.

This sequence joins TRBV29-1 and TRBJ2-1; 10 positions match TRBD2. The CDR3 spans 17 residues. The V gene's germline CDR1 is SQVTM and CDR2 ANQGSEA. With 2 bases clipped from V and 4 bases from J, the junction kept 11 bases outside the gene matches. CDR3 sequence reads: CSVEKAGGPFLYNEQFF. CDR3 bases: TGCAGCGTTGAAAAAGCGGGAGGGCCCTTTCTTTACAATGAGCAGTTCTTC.

The chain uses TRBV19 and TRBJ1-5, with a tentative D call TRBD1 (6 bases). Looked up from germline, CDR1 is LNHDA and CDR2 is SQIVND (reference sequence). Trimming removed 2 bases at V and 3 bases at J, with 11 bases between. This CDR3 is 15 amino acids long. In DNA form, the CDR3 reads TGTGCCAGTAGTATACAACAGGGCGTCAATCAGCCCCAGCATTTT. This translates into CASSIQQGVNQPQHF.

The J gene is TRBJ2-7, the V gene TRBV9; 8 nucleotides match TRBD1. CDR1 SGDLS and CDR2 YYNGEE come from the germline V gene. The trim removed 2 bases at V and 0 bases at J, leaving 7 bases unmatched. This CDR3 comprises 16 residues. The CDR3 spells CASSVSAGTGSYEQYF. The CDR3 region has the DNA TGTGCCAGCAGCGTCTCGGCCGGGACAGGCTCCTACGAGCAGTACTTC.

This chain links TRBV15 with TRBJ2-1; TRBD2 is a possible D gene (5 bases). Trimming shortened V by 6 bases and J by 0 bases, and 18 bases separated the two germline ends. The length of the CDR3 is 17 residues. CDR1 LNHNV and CDR2 YYDKDF come from the germline V gene (reference sequence). The CDR3 DNA follows: TGTGCCACCAGTGCTAGCTTCCGGGTCGTCTCCTACAATGAGCAGTTCTTC. Encoded protein: CATSASFRVVSYNEQFF.

This clone was seen just once. The V and J genes are TRBV9 and TRBJ2-5, with a weak D call TRBD1 (6 bases). Per the germline V gene, CDR1 is SGDLS and CDR2 is YYNGEE. With 0 bases removed from V and 4 bases from J, the gap between germline ends came to 16 bases. The CDR3 covers 16 residues. CDR3 in DNA: TGTGCCAGCAGCGTAGTGGGGGCTAGCAGCGGAGAGACCCAGTACTTC. It is translated as CASSVVGASSGETQYF.

CDR3 sequence (DNA): TGTGCCTGGAGTCATGGCGGGGGCTTGGGGGAGCAGTTCTTC. It translates to CAWSHGGGLGEQFF. The rearrangement uses TRBV30 and TRBJ2-1; weak D call: TRBD2 (7 bases). The V and J ends lost 2 bases and 10 bases respectively, with 18 bases between them. Germline V gives CDR1 GTSNPN, CDR2 SVGIG (reference sequence). This CDR3 has 14 residues.

The chain couples TRBV9 to TRBJ2-1; a weak D match, TRBD2 (6 bases). Germline values: CDR1 SGDLS, CDR2 YYNGEE. The CDR3 covers 15 residues. The V gene lost 0 bases and the J gene lost 3 bases, with 10 bases spanning the gap. The CDR3, as DNA: TGTGCCAGCAGCGTAGAGCGAGCGGGCTACAATGAGCAGTTCTTC. Its translation is CASSVERAGYNEQFF.

This clone was counted only a few times. The chain is built from TRBV7-3 and TRBJ2-1; 9 bases map to TRBD2. The CDR3 is 15 amino acids. The V and J ends lost 2 bases and 6 bases, in that order; junction bases with no gene match: 5. Per germline, CDR1 SGHTA and CDR2 FQGTGA. CDR3: CASSLSLAGLNEQFF. CDR3 nucleotide sequence: TGTGCCAGCAGCTTATCGCTAGCGGGACTCAATGAGCAGTTCTTC.

The chain is built from TRBV27 and TRBJ2-7; weak D call: TRBD1 (6 bases). The germline gives CDR1 MNHEY, CDR2 SMNVEV (reference sequence). The V gene lost 4 bases and the J gene lost 5 bases, with 15 bases spanning the gap. This CDR3 is 14 amino acids long. The CDR3 DNA reads as TGTGCCAGCAGTTCGTACAGGGATTACAACGAGCAGTACTTC. It codes for CASSSYRDYNEQYF.

This rearrangement joins TRBV4-2 to TRBJ2-7, with TRBD2 matching over 12 bases. V lost 2 bases to trimming and J lost 4 bases; unmatched junction nucleotides: 6. This CDR3 region has 16 residues. The germline V gene encodes CDR1 LGHNA and CDR2 YNFKEQ. CDR3 residues: CASSQSLAGGPYEQYF. Here the CDR3 DNA reads TGTGCCAGCAGCCAAAGTCTAGCGGGAGGGCCGTACGAGCAGTACTTC.

The rearrangement uses TRBV7-9 and TRBJ2-7, with 7 bases lining up with TRBD1. This CDR3 is built from 15 residues. Germline CDR1 reads SEHNR; CDR2 reads FQNEAQ (reference sequence). V lost 0 bases to trimming and J lost 1 base; unmatched junction nucleotides: 3. CDR3 nucleotides: TGTGCCAGCAGCTTAGCTTACAGGGGATCCTACGAGCAGTACTTC. As protein: CASSLAYRGSYEQYF.

This clone was detected only once. This chain links TRBV5-1 with TRBJ2-5; TRBD1 matches at 10 bases. Gene TRBJ2-7 matches the end of the DNA better, so the J call may be wrong. This CDR3 is built from 13 residues. CDR1 and CDR2 from the germline V gene are SGHRS and YFSETQ. CDR3 DNA sequence: TGCGCCAGCAGCCCCGGGACAGGGGCCGAGCAGTACTTC. This sequence encodes CASSPGTGAEQYF.

V is TRBV19 and J is TRBJ2-5, with D possibly TRBD1 on 6 matching bases. CDR1 LNHDA and CDR2 SQIVND come from the germline V gene (reference sequence). The CDR3 covers 13 residues. V dropped 5 bases and J dropped 3 bases, with 10 bases sitting between them. The CDR3 DNA sequence: TGTGCCAGTAGTCCCCAGGGGAAAGAGACCCAGTACTTC. Translating it yields CASSPQGKETQYF.